The table lists the clone carrying this TCR beta chain with a few counts. Its antigen is unknown. This sample was taken from a study of T cell repertoires in cytomegalovirus infection. Whole-study context: Evidence of both CMV infection and a matching HLA type came from public TCR beta signatures. General study results and limits: Of the TCR beta families, the public ones yielded a cumulative frequency that identified carriers of CMV plus the relevant HLA. HLA-C-restricted CMV clonotypes gave the most frequent clonotype in two of eight donors.

MiXCR, applied by TCRdb to the reads, yields one record per CDR3 protein. The table has some 320,000 distinct CDR3 sequences, more than 8% seen once. Germline-derived CDR1 and CDR2 are SGDLS and YYNGEE. The CDR3 has 16 residues. V lost 1 base to trimming and J lost 0 bases, with 12 bases between them. The sequence was obtained from a human donor in good health (CMV status not recorded). Some clones in this sample may be carry-over from other donors' samples. The material sequenced was PBMCs. The chain uses TRBV9 and TRBJ2-3; the D gene is possibly TRBD2 (6 bases). In DNA, the CDR3 is TGTGCCAGCAGCGTATTGGAGGGCCTTAGCACAGATACGCAGTATTTT. It yields the protein CASSVLEGLSTDTQYF.